The source of this T cell receptor (beta chain) is a study of cytomegalovirus exposure and HLA in healthy donors. Study results and limitations: Most CMV-associated TCR beta chains appeared HLA-restricted in a later analysis.

The CDR3 is 16 residues long. The germline CDR1 and CDR2 sequences are MDHEN and SYDVKM. The V segment lost 0 bases and the J segment 3 bases; nucleotides outside the gene matches: 4. As for this clone: Its antigen is unknown.

The study ran its PCR with 60 Vbeta and 13 Jbeta primers. Data came from immunoSEQ multiplex PCR; TCRdb stores just in-frame clones and leaves some out. This table has around 120,000 clones, approximately 80% appearing once. This TCR came from a male donor in good health and CMV-seronegative. This chain connects TRBV28 to TRBJ1-5, with 8 bases matching TRBD1. Sequencing was performed on PBMCs. The CDR3 DNA reads TGTGCCAGCAGTTTATGGTCAGGGGGCGACAATCAGCCCCAGCATTTT. Amino acid sequence: CASSLWSGGDNQPQHF.